This T cell receptor (beta chain) was obtained from a study of T cells after yellow fever vaccination. General study results and limits: There was a possibility that FACS-sorted repertoires contained abundant clonotypes contaminating from the bulk population. Though it reached lower strength, the secondary response hit its peak faster, day 5 versus 15. Post-booster repertoires contained most primary-vaccination clones again (96% CD4, around 88% CD8).

This clonotype showed up many times. Its antigen is currently unknown. J gave up 5 bases and V 4 bases, and 13 bases lay outside the gene matches. This CDR3 spans 16 amino acids. The V gene's germline CDR1 is SGHRS and CDR2 YFSETQ. TCRdb re-analysed the 5' RACE reads in MiXCR, keeping a single row per CDR3 protein. This table has 150,000 to 200,000 distinct CDR3 sequences, 6.2% appearing once. Sequencing was performed on CD4+ T cells sorted from PBMCs, taken on the day of the first yellow fever vaccination. This TCR was sampled from a man between 18 and 29 years old who received the YFV17D yellow fever vaccine. The gene calls are TRBV5-1 and TRBJ1-1, with 8 bases identical to TRBD1. This CDR3 reads CASSDQGALSMTEAFF. CDR3 coding DNA: TGCGCCAGCAGCGATCAGGGGGCGCTTTCTATGACTGAAGCTTTCTTT.